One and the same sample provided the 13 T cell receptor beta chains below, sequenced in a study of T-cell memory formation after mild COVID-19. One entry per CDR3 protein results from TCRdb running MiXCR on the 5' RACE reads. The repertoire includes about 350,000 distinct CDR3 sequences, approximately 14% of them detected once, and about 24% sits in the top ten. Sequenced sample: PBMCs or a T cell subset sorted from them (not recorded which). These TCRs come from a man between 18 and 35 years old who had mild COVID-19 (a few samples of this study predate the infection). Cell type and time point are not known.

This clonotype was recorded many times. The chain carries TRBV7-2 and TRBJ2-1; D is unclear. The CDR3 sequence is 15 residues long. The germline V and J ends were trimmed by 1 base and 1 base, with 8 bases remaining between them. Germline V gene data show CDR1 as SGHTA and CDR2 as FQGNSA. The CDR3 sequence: CASSLVVGSYNEQFF. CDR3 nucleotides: TGTGCCAGCAGCTTAGTGGTGGGGTCCTACAATGAGCAGTTCTTC.

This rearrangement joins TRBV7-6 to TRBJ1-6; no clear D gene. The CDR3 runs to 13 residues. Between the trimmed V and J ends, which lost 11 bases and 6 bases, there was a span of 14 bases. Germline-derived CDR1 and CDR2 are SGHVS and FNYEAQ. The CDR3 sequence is CACSWRSNSPLHF. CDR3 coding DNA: TGTGCCTGCTCTTGGCGATCTAATTCACCCCTCCACTTT.

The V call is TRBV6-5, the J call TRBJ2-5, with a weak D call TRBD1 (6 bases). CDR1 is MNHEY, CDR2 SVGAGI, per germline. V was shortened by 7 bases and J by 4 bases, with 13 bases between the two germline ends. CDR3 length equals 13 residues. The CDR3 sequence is CASKPPGVETQYF. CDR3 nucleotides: TGTGCCAGCAAACCTCCAGGGGTAGAGACCCAGTACTTC.

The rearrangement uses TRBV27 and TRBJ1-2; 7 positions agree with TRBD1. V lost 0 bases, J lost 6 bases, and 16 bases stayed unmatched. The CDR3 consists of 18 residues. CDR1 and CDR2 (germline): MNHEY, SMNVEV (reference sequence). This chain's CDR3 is CASSLSTYTFEQGNGYTF. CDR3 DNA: TGTGCCAGCAGTTTATCAACCTACACTTTTGAACAGGGGAATGGCTACACCTTC.

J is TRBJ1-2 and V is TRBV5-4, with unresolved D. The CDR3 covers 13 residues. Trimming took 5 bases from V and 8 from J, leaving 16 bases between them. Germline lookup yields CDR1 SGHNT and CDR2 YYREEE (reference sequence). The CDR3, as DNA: TGTGCCAGCAGTGACACGTCCTTCTGGGGCTACACCTTC. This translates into CASSDTSFWGYTF.

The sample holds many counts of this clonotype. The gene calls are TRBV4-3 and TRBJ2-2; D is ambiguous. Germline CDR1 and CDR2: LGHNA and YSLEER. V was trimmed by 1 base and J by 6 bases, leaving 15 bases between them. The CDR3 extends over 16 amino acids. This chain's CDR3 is CASSQGVGTKAGELFF. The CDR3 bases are TGCGCCAGCAGCCAAGGTGTGGGTACGAAGGCCGGGGAGCTGTTTTTT.

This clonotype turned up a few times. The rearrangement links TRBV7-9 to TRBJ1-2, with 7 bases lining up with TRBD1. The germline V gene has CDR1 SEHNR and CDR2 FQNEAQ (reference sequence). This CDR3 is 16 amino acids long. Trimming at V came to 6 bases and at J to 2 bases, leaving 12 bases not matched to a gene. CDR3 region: CASRDTGAGMNYGYTF. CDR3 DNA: TGTGCCAGCAGGGACACAGGGGCAGGGATGAACTATGGCTACACCTTC.

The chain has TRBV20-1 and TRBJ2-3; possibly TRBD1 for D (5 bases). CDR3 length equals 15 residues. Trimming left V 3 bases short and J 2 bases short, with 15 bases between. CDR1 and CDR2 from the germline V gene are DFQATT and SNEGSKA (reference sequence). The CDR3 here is CSARFARVATDTQYF. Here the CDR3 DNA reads TGCAGTGCTAGGTTCGCCAGGGTAGCCACAGATACGCAGTATTTT.

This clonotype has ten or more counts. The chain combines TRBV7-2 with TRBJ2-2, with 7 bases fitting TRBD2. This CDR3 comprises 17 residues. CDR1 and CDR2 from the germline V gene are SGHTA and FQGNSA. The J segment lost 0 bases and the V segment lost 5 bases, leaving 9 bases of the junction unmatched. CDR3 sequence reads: CASSLDPRGANTGELFF. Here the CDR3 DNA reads TGTGCCAGCAGCCTCGACCCCCGGGGGGCGAACACCGGGGAGCTGTTTTTT.

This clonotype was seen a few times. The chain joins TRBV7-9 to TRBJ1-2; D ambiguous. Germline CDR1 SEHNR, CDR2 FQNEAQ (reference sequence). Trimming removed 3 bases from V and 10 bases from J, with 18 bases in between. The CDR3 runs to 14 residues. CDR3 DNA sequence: TGTGCCAGCAGCTTGTTAGTCGTCACTGAGGACTACACCTTC. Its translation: CASSLLVVTEDYTF.

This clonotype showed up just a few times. Here the CDR3 DNA reads TGTGCCAGCAGGGCCGTGGGATCCGGGACTAGCTCAGGAAGGGAGCAGTACTTC. It yields the protein CASRAVGSGTSSGREQYF. This rearrangement joins TRBV6-5 to TRBJ2-7, with 9 nucleotides matching TRBD2. The CDR3 has 18 residues. CDR1 and CDR2 from the germline V gene are MNHEY and SVGAGI. The junction had 22 bases not matched to a gene; V was cut back by 6 bases and J by 7 bases.

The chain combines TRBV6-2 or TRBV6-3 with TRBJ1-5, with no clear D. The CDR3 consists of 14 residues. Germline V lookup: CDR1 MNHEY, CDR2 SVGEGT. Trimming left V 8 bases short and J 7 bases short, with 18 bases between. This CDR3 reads CASCPFPGGQPQHF. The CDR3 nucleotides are TGTGCCAGCTGTCCGTTCCCGGGCGGACAGCCCCAGCATTTT.

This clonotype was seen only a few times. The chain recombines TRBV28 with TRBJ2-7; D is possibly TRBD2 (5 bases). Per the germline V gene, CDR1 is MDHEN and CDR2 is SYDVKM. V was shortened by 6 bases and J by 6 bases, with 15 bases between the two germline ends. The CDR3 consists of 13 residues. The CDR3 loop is CASRSGLWGEQYV. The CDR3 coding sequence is TGTGCCAGCAGGTCCGGACTCTGGGGCGAGCAGTACGTC.